A selection of T cell receptor beta chains follows, all from one sample in a study of T cell repertoires in aging, cancer and after chemotherapy. Each CDR3 protein gets one entry after TCRdb re-called the multiplex PCR reads with MiXCR. Counted here are fewer than 6,500 distinct CDR3 sequences, 28% occurring once; the ten biggest clones make up 25% to 40%. Input material: blood. These receptors were taken from a human donor with a solid tumor. The CDR3 runs from the conserved cysteine through the conserved F or W. The D gene is left open where the match is weak. Part of the rows lack a size; the others show once, few, many or a class for expanded clones.

clone size,J gene,V gene,D gene,CDR3 protein,CDR3 DNA
medium-sized,TRBJ2-7,TRBV6-6,TRBD1,CASSPRDRSSYEQYF,TGTGCCAGCAGTCCCCGGGACAGGAGCTCCTACGAGCAGTACTTC
medium-sized,TRBJ1-1,TRBV6-5,-,CASSIEPNTEAFF,TGTGCCAGCAGCATAGAACCGAACACTGAAGCTTTCTTT
medium-sized,TRBJ1-2,TRBV19,TRBD1,CASSAPPGQINYGYTF,TGTGCCAGTAGTGCCCCTCCGGGACAGATTAACTATGGCTACACCTTC
-,TRBJ1-1,TRBV6-6,TRBD1,CASSYRGQGPWDTEAFF,TGTGCCAGCAGTTATAGGGGACAGGGACCGTGGGACACTGAAGCTTTCTTT
medium-sized,TRBJ2-7,TRBV14,-,CASSQHRDGEQYF,TGTGCCAGCAGCCAACACCGGGACGGTGAGCAGTACTTC
-,TRBJ2-6,TRBV27,-,CASHPGTPSGANVLTF,TGTGCCAGCCACCCCGGGACACCCTCTGGGGCCAACGTCCTGACTTTC
-,TRBJ2-2,TRBV4-3,TRBD2,CASSQEALAGGVAGELFF,TGCGCCAGCAGCCAAGAGGCACTAGCGGGAGGTGTGGCCGGGGAGCTGTTTTTT
medium-sized,TRBJ1-5,TRBV19,TRBD1,CASSRWGGDRPHQPQHF,TGTGCCAGTAGTAGATGGGGTGGGGACAGGCCCCATCAGCCCCAGCATTTT
-,TRBJ1-2,TRBV4-2,-,CASSQEWQGAGGYTF,TGTGCCAGCAGCCAAGAATGGCAAGGAGCGGGTGGCTACACCTTC
-,TRBJ1-1,TRBV11-2,-,CASSLSDTEAFF,TGTGCCAGCAGCTTATCGGACACTGAAGCTTTCTTT
-,TRBJ1-3,TRBV5-6,-,CASSLVVNLGNTIYF,TGTGCCAGCAGCCTTGTGGTGAATCTCGGAAACACCATATATTTT
-,TRBJ1-3,TRBV9,-,CASSYPSGGSTGNTIYF,TGTGCCAGCAGTTACCCCTCGGGGGGAAGCACCGGGAACACCATATATTTT
medium-sized,TRBJ2-2,TRBV6-1,TRBD2,CASSEASGRVRGELFF,TGTGCCAGCAGTGAAGCAAGCGGGAGGGTACGCGGGGAGCTGTTTTTT
medium-sized,TRBJ2-1,TRBV7-9,TRBD2,CASSRKTSGSSHNEQFF,TGTGCCAGCAGCAGAAAGACTAGCGGCTCGAGCCACAATGAGCAGTTCTTC
medium-sized,TRBJ1-1,TRBV15,-,CATSRAGTDSRVQAFF,TGTGCCACCAGCAGAGCAGGGACTGACAGCCGGGTGCAAGCTTTCTTT
-,TRBJ2-7,TRBV29-1,-,CSSGWQGSYEQYF,TGCAGCTCCGGATGGCAGGGTTCCTATGAGCAGTACTTC
-,TRBJ2-1,TRBV4-3,-,CASSQEAAGRYEQFF,TGCGCCAGCAGCCAAGAAGCGGCCGGCAGGTATGAGCAGTTCTTC
medium-sized,TRBJ2-1,TRBV27,-,CASSPGDWDYNEQFF,TGTGCCAGCAGTCCAGGGGACTGGGATTACAATGAGCAGTTCTTC
-,TRBJ1-1,TRBV5-5,-,CASSSEPRGTEAFF,TGTGCCAGCAGCTCGGAACCCCGGGGCACTGAAGCTTTCTTT
-,TRBJ2-7,TRBV11-2,TRBD2,CASSLGLGYEQYF,TGTGCCAGCAGCTTGGGACTAGGATACGAGCAGTACTTC
few,TRBJ2-3,TRBV4-3,-,CASSQDIGQGFSDTQYF,TGCGCCAGCAGCCAAGATATAGGGCAGGGATTTTCAGATACGCAGTATTTT
medium-sized,TRBJ2-2,TRBV12-3/TRBV12-4,TRBD1,CASSRLGDRANTGELFF,TGTGCCAGCAGTCGTCTGGGGGACAGGGCGAACACCGGGGAGCTGTTTTTT
-,TRBJ2-7,TRBV20-1,TRBD2,CRGLGEGPPYEQYF,TGCAGAGGATTGGGGGAGGGCCCCCCGTACGAGCAGTACTTC
medium-sized,TRBJ2-1,TRBV18,TRBD1,CASLQGAGNEQFF,TGTGCCAGCCTACAGGGGGCGGGTAATGAGCAGTTCTTC
-,TRBJ2-3,TRBV20-1,TRBD2,CSAGGSAGAGENTQYF,TGCAGTGCTGGGGGTTCAGCGGGAGCGGGTGAGAATACGCAGTATTTT
once,TRBJ2-7,TRBV7-2,-,CASSLTEDYEHYF,TGTGCCAGCAGCTTAACAGAGGACTACGAGCATTACTTC
-,TRBJ2-3,TRBV11-2,TRBD2,CASSSGTSGRTHDTDTQYF,TGTGCCAGCAGCTCGGGGACTAGCGGGAGGACACATGACACAGATACGCAGTATTTT
medium-sized,TRBJ2-1,TRBV24-1,-,CATSDQTLKQFF,TGTGCCACCAGTGATCAGACCCTAAAGCAGTTCTTC
medium-sized,TRBJ2-7,TRBV27,-,CASSPSRGPYEQYF,TGTGCCAGCAGTCCCAGTCGGGGTCCCTACGAGCAGTACTTC